This is a list of T cell receptor beta chains from one sample in a study of shared clonotypes between healthy human individuals. The protocol was immunoSEQ multiplex PCR, while the TCRdb copy is restricted to in-frame clones and leaves out a portion. The table has around 350,000 clones, around four fifths seen once. The sample taken for sequencing was memory CD4+ T cells sorted from blood. These receptors originate from a man aged 30 to 39 in good health. Both conserved end residues are part of each CDR3. The D gene is left open where the match is weak. Rows give clone size only sometimes, using once, few, many, or a class for an expanded clone.

d_call	v_call	clone_size	j_call	cdr3_aa	cdr3_nt
-	TRBV28	few	TRBJ2-1	CASSLASDYRNEQFF	TGTGCCAGCAGTTTGGCTAGCGACTATAGAAATGAGCAGTTCTTC
TRBD2	TRBV29-1	-	TRBJ2-5	CSVEAWRTSVRDRWAQETQYF	TGCAGCGTTGAAGCATGGAGGACTAGCGTCCGGGATCGGTGGGCCCAAGAGACCCAGTACTTC
TRBD1	TRBV4-2	-	TRBJ1-4	CASSQTPGQGNEKLFF	TGTGCCAGCAGCCAAACCCCGGGACAGGGGAATGAAAAACTGTTTTTT
-	TRBV18	few	TRBJ2-1	CASSPMGVVRDEQFF	TGTGCCAGCTCACCAATGGGAGTAGTCAGAGATGAGCAGTTCTTC
-	TRBV6-1	few	TRBJ2-1	CASSVISSSHRVEQFF	TGTGCCAGCAGTGTGATATCTAGTTCCCATCGGGTTGAGCAGTTCTTC
TRBD2	TRBV7-3	-	TRBJ2-1	CASSTSSGSKGNEQFF	TGTGCCAGCAGCACCTCTAGCGGGAGCAAGGGCAATGAGCAGTTCTTC
TRBD2	TRBV4-2	once	TRBJ2-7	CASSQDIPSGTYEQYF	TGTGCCAGCAGCCAAGATATACCTAGCGGGACCTACGAGCAGTACTTC
-	TRBV19	-	TRBJ1-2	CASSIDRGVLYGYTF	TGTGCCAGTAGTATAGATCGGGGAGTCCTCTATGGCTACACCTTC
-	TRBV6-1	-	TRBJ2-7	CASSGQTRRVDEQYF	TGTGCCAGCAGTGGGCAGACTAGGCGGGTCGACGAGCAGTACTTC
-	TRBV6-1	-	TRBJ2-7	CAAQNVGGREQYF	TGTGCCGCCCAAAATGTGGGGGGCAGGGAGCAGTACTTC
-	TRBV9	few	TRBJ2-1	CASSVLGENEQFF	TGTGCCAGCAGCGTCCTCGGGGAGAATGAGCAGTTCTTC
TRBD2	TRBV5-1	-	TRBJ2-3	CASSLAGGGTDTQYF	TGCGCCAGCAGCTTAGCGGGAGGCGGCACAGATACGCAGTATTTT
TRBD1	TRBV11-2	-	TRBJ2-7	CASSFSGTGGFYEQYF	TGTGCCAGCAGCTTCTCAGGGACAGGGGGATTCTACGAGCAGTACTTC
TRBD2	TRBV2	-	TRBJ2-1	CASSDGTSGSEQFF	TGTGCCAGCAGCGACGGGACTAGCGGGAGTGAGCAGTTCTTC
TRBD1	TRBV19	-	TRBJ2-1	CASSPPGQARLGTEQFF	TGTGCCAGTAGTCCCCCGGGACAGGCCCGCCTGGGGACGGAGCAGTTCTTC
TRBD2	TRBV4-3	-	TRBJ2-2	CASSQDRGRGAVGRVTGELFF	TGCGCCAGCAGCCAAGACCGCGGGCGTGGAGCTGTCGGGAGGGTCACCGGGGAGCTGTTTTTT
TRBD1	TRBV11-2	-	TRBJ1-2	CASSPDRGFPYGYTF	TGTGCCAGCAGCCCCGACAGGGGTTTCCCCTATGGCTACACCTTC
TRBD1	TRBV27	-	TRBJ2-7	CASSPGQGLYEQYF	TGTGCCAGCAGTCCCGGACAGGGGCTCTACGAGCAGTACTTC
-	TRBV20-1	-	TRBJ2-1	CSARDGQPQFF	TGCAGTGCTAGAGACGGGCAACCTCAGTTCTTC
-	TRBV7-2	-	TRBJ2-3	CASSHGPERSTDTQYF	TGTGCCAGCAGCCATGGGCCAGAAAGGAGCACAGATACGCAGTATTTT
-	TRBV5-1	-	TRBJ2-6	CASSPTSVSTGSGANVLTF	TGCGCCAGCAGCCCGACCTCCGTGTCAACAGGCTCTGGGGCCAACGTCCTGACTTTC
-	TRBV19	-	TRBJ1-5	CASSIVQGQPQHF	TGTGCCAGTAGTATAGTTCAGGGTCAGCCCCAGCATTTT
-	TRBV5-4	-	TRBJ2-3	CASSLAPRLTGTDTQYF	TGTGCCAGCAGCTTGGCCCCGCGTCTAACTGGCACAGATACGCAGTATTTT
-	TRBV7-9	-	TRBJ2-7	CASSHGRGEQYF	TGTGCCAGCAGCCATGGGCGTGGCGAGCAGTACTTC
-	TRBV9	-	TRBJ1-4	CASSVAPDMRDEKLFF	TGTGCCAGCAGCGTAGCTCCGGACATGAGGGATGAAAAACTGTTTTTT
TRBD2	TRBV2	many	TRBJ2-1	CASSGAGIAGGYNEQFF	TGTGCCAGCAGTGGAGCGGGGATAGCGGGAGGATACAATGAGCAGTTCTTC
-	TRBV15	once	TRBJ2-3	CATSYTSGSTDTQYF	TGTGCCACCAGCTACACATCGGGGAGCACAGATACGCAGTATTTT
TRBD1	TRBV6-1	few	TRBJ1-3	CASLDRGLGNTIYF	TGTGCCAGCCTAGACAGGGGGCTTGGAAACACCATATATTTT
TRBD2	TRBV4-2	-	TRBJ2-7	CASSQGLAGGIDYEQYF	TGTGCCAGCAGCCAAGGACTAGCGGGAGGAATTGACTACGAGCAGTACTTC
TRBD2	TRBV5-4	-	TRBJ2-1	CASSTPLAGGGNEQFF	TGTGCCAGCAGCACTCCCCTAGCGGGAGGAGGAAATGAGCAGTTCTTC
-	TRBV7-6	few	TRBJ2-3	CASSSIARTSTDTQYF	TGTGCCAGCAGCTCAATCGCTAGAACTAGCACAGATACGCAGTATTTT
-	TRBV11-2	-	TRBJ1-3	CASSLDRVNTIYF	TGTGCCAGCAGCTTAGATCGGGTGAACACCATATATTTT
-	TRBV5-1	once	TRBJ1-1	CASTLSGEDTEAFF	TGCGCCAGCACCCTGTCAGGGGAGGACACTGAAGCTTTCTTT
TRBD2	TRBV7-2	-	TRBJ2-7	CASSPMGGVGTSEQYF	TGTGCCAGCAGCCCTATGGGGGGGGTGGGGACCTCCGAGCAGTACTTC
-	TRBV18	-	TRBJ2-5	CASSPLSSVGETQYF	TGTGCCAGCTCACCACTCTCTAGCGTGGGGGAGACCCAGTACTTC
TRBD2	TRBV11-2	-	TRBJ2-1	CASSPGLAGINEQFF	TGTGCCAGCAGCCCGGGACTAGCGGGAATCAATGAGCAGTTCTTC
-	TRBV6-1	-	TRBJ1-1	CASSEARMVNTEAFF	TGTGCCAGCAGTGAAGCGCGGATGGTGAACACTGAAGCTTTCTTT
-	TRBV2	-	TRBJ2-5	CASSEERASQTQYF	TGTGCCAGCAGTGAAGAACGGGCGAGTCAGACCCAGTACTTC
-	TRBV30	-	TRBJ2-3	CAWRRVVADTQYF	TGTGCCTGGAGGCGGGTGGTCGCAGATACGCAGTATTTT
-	TRBV7-9	few	TRBJ1-1	CASSPSNGLTEAFF	TGTGCCAGCAGCCCATCAAACGGGCTTACTGAAGCTTTCTTT
TRBD2	TRBV5-6	-	TRBJ2-7	CASSFGLAGVREQYF	TGTGCCAGCAGCTTCGGACTAGCGGGAGTTCGCGAGCAGTACTTC
-	TRBV2	-	TRBJ1-5	CASSEANQPQHF	TGTGCCAGCAGTGAGGCGAATCAGCCCCAGCATTTT
-	TRBV5-4	-	TRBJ2-1	CASSLVGRNFYNEQFF	TGTGCCAGCAGCTTGGTTGGGCGGAACTTTTACAATGAGCAGTTCTTC
TRBD1	TRBV27	-	TRBJ2-1	CASSWQGATGEQFF	TGTGCCAGCAGTTGGCAGGGGGCAACGGGTGAGCAGTTCTTC
-	TRBV20-1	few	TRBJ2-7	CSGTDNYEQYF	TGCAGTGGGACAGATAACTACGAGCAGTACTTC
-	TRBV7-9	-	TRBJ2-5	CASSPGRGPQETQYF	TGTGCCAGCAGCCCCGGGCGGGGTCCCCAAGAGACCCAGTACTTC
TRBD2	TRBV9	-	TRBJ2-1	CASSVRLGLGINEQFF	TGTGCCAGCAGCGTCCGCTTGGGACTAGGGATAAATGAGCAGTTCTTC
TRBD2	TRBV5-4	-	TRBJ2-7	CASSTSGSSYEQYF	TGTGCCAGCAGTACTAGCGGAAGCTCCTACGAGCAGTACTTC
TRBD2	TRBV7-2	-	TRBJ2-7	CASSSPGTSGSYEQYF	TGTGCCAGCAGCTCCCCCGGGACTAGCGGGAGCTACGAGCAGTACTTC
TRBD2	TRBV29-1	few	TRBJ2-3	CSVRAGVGTDTQYF	TGCAGCGTCCGAGCGGGAGTGGGCACAGATACGCAGTATTTT
-	TRBV18	few	TRBJ1-5	CASSPDYSNQPQHF	TGTGCCAGCTCACCGGATTATAGCAATCAGCCCCAGCATTTT
-	TRBV27	-	TRBJ2-7	CASSSWPVTYEQYF	TGTGCCAGCAGTTCTTGGCCAGTGACCTACGAGCAGTACTTC
-	TRBV10-3	-	TRBJ2-7	CAISEPFQSSYEQYF	TGTGCCATCAGTGAGCCATTCCAGAGCTCCTACGAGCAGTACTTC
-	TRBV6-1	-	TRBJ2-7	CASVPSGEYEQYF	TGTGCCAGCGTACCAAGTGGGGAGTACGAGCAGTACTTC
-	TRBV30	-	TRBJ1-5	CAWSVGTPYSNQPQHF	TGTGCCTGGAGTGTAGGGACACCTTATAGCAATCAGCCCCAGCATTTT
-	TRBV19	-	TRBJ2-2	CASSITGAGTGELFF	TGTGCCAGTAGTATCACGGGGGCCGGAACCGGGGAGCTGTTTTTT